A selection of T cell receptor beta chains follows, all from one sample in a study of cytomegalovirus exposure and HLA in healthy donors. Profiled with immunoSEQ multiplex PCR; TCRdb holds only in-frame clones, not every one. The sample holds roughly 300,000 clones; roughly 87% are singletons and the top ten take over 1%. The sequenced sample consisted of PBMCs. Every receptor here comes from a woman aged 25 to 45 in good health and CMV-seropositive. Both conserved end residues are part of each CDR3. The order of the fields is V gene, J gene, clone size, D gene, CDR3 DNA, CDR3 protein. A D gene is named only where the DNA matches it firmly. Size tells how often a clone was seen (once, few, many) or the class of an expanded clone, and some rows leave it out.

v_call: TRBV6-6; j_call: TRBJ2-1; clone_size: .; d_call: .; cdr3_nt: TGTGCCAGCAATGACAAGGGACGGCCCTACAATGAGCAGTTCTTC; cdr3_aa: CASNDKGRPYNEQFF
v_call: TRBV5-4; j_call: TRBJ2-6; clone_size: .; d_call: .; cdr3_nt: TGTGCCAGCAGCTTCCTAACCTCTGGGGCCAACGTCCTGACTTTC; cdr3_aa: CASSFLTSGANVLTF
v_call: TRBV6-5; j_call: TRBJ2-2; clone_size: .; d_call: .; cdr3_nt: TGTGCCAGCAGTTACTCCCACTTAGCCGGGGAGCTGTTTTTT; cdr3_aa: CASSYSHLAGELFF
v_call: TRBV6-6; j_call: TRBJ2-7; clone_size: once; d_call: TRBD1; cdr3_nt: TGTGCCAGCAGTCTCCCGGGACAGGGCGAGCAGTACTTC; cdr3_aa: CASSLPGQGEQYF
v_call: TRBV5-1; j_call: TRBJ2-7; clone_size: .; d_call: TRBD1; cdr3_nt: TGCGCCAGCAGCCCAAGTACAGGGGGCCCCTACGAGCAGTACTTC; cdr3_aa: CASSPSTGGPYEQYF
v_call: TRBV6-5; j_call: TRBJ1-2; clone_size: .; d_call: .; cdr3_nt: TGTGCCAGCAGTTACTCCGGTCCGACAGACTATGGCTACACCTTC; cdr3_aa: CASSYSGPTDYGYTF
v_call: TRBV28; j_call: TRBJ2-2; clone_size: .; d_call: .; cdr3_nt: TGTGCCAGCTTCCCTAGCAGCTTGGGGGGACCCGGGGAGCTGTTTTTT; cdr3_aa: CASFPSSLGGPGELFF
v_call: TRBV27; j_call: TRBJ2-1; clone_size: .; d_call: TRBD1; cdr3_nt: TGTGCCAGCAGTAGGACAGGGGGCTACAATGAGCAGTTCTTC; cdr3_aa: CASSRTGGYNEQFF
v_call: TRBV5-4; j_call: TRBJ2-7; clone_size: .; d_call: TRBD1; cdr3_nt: TGTGCCAGCAGCTTGACCAGGGGGGAGCAGTACTTC; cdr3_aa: CASSLTRGEQYF
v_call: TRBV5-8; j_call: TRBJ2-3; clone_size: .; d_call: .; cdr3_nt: TGTGCCAGCAGCTTGGCCGGTCCCGCGGGGTACCAGTATTTT; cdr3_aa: CASSLAGPAGYQYF
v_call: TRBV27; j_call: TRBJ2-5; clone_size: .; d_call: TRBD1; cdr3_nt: TGTGCCAGCAGCTATGTCGGACAGGTCCAAGAGACCCAGTACTTC; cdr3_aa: CASSYVGQVQETQYF